Given below is one T cell receptor (beta chain) in context. Antigen: not known. This sample was taken from a study of siplizumab effects on memory and regulatory T cells. Here immunoSEQ multiplex PCR was the method, and the copy in TCRdb shows in-frame clones only, minus some. This sample has some 75,000 clones; 90% to 95% occur once, and the top ten carry roughly 5%. General study findings and limits: Roughly 75-95% of proliferating clones (CD4+ or CD8+) could not be assigned a naive or memory phenotype.

This TCR derives from a human donor in good health. Sequenced sample: CD8+ T cells sorted from blood.

In DNA, the CDR3 is TGTGCCAGCACCTACCTAGCGGGGGGGCAAAATGAGCAGTTCTTC. Protein sequence: CASTYLAGGQNEQFF. J is TRBJ2-1 and V is TRBV2, with 12 nucleotides matching TRBD2. The CDR3 consists of 15 residues. Unmatched junction bases numbered 8, after V lost 7 bases and J lost 7 bases. Germline V gene data show CDR1 as SNHLY and CDR2 as FYNNEI.